The clone carrying this T cell receptor (beta chain) appeared many times. What it binds is unknown. Deletions cut 2 bases from V and 1 base from J, with 22 bases between. Germline CDR1 is SGDLS and CDR2 is YYNGEE. CDR3 length: 19 amino acids. Arm-PCR of CDR3 regions and iRepertoire HTBI primers were the basis on which TCR beta libraries were built. In TCRdb, the multiplex PCR reads were re-called with MiXCR into one record per CDR3 protein. The sample has some 330,000 distinct CDR3 sequences, 10% to 15% seen once. The sample originates from a study of regulatory T cells in long-lasting Graves disease. Time point meaning: newly diagnosed GD, antithyroid drugs for less than 3 months. Isolated PBMC RNA provided the starting material for the TCR library. Whole-study findings and limits: Newly diagnosed patients had higher TCR diversity than persistent Graves' patients did.

This same sample was also taken into another study, of T cells in Graves' hyperthyroidism and ophthalmopathy.

The sample in question was peripheral blood mononuclear cells (PBMCs), obtained at new diagnosis, from a patient treated with antithyroid drugs. This TCR came from a woman between 18 and 29 years old with Graves disease. V gene TRBV9 combines with J gene TRBJ2-1; perhaps TRBD2 as D (5 bases). The CDR3 region is CASSVTPPGYERSYNEQFF. The CDR3 nucleotides read TGTGCCAGCAGCGTTACTCCCCCCGGGTATGAGCGGTCCTACAATGAGCAGTTCTTC.